This TCR beta chain was captured in a study of blood T cell repertoires in COVID-19. Overall study: Acute and convalescent COVID-19 specimens originated in the United States, Italy and Spain. Sample material is recorded as cDNA or gDNA derived from T cells, B-cell-depleted T cells, or PBMCs.

As originally analysed: Estimated nucleated cell counts came from reference gene primer amplification. Assay: immunoSEQ multiplex PCR; the TCRdb copy retains only in-frame clones and omits some. V and J calls and clone size are those listed in that table; D and trimming were worked out from the DNA. The sample carries 200,000 to 250,000 clones, about 79% recorded once. This receptor was obtained from a man aged 45-65 years with active or convalescent COVID-19. The specimen was peripheral blood.

DNA for the CDR3: TGTGCCAGCAGCGAGGGTCTGAACACTGAAGCTTTCTTT. Amino acid sequence: CASSEGLNTEAFF. V is TRBV7-3 and J is TRBJ1-1, with D uncertain. The CDR3 extends over 13 amino acids. Trimming took 5 bases from V and 0 from J, leaving 7 bases between them. Germline assignment: CDR1 SGHTA and CDR2 FQGTGA.